The 7 T cell receptor beta chains given below trace back to one sample, sequenced in a study of shared clonotypes between healthy human individuals. Profiled with immunoSEQ multiplex PCR; TCRdb holds only in-frame clones, not every one. Of around 2.1 million clones in the sample, roughly 91% were seen once. CD45RO-negative cells were positively selected for CCR7, leaving out terminally differentiated effector memory CD45RA+ cells. Sequencing input: naive CD8+ T cells from PBMCs. The source of these receptors is a young man in good health. Some clones in this sample may be carry-over from other donors' samples.

This clone was seen more than once but under ten times. The J gene is TRBJ1-1, the V gene TRBV28, with D unresolved. With 10 bases removed from V and 1 base from J, the gap between germline ends came to 10 bases. There are 12 residues in the CDR3. Germline CDR1 MDHEN, CDR2 SYDVKM. The CDR3: CATVWGNTEAFF. The DNA of the CDR3 is TGTGCCACCGTTTGGGGGAACACTGAAGCTTTCTTT.

This rearrangement joins TRBV5-1 to TRBJ2-2, with TRBD2 as a possible D gene (5 bases). CDR1 and CDR2 (germline): SGHRS, YFSETQ. This CDR3 has 15 amino acids. V lost 4 bases, J lost 4 bases, and 14 bases lay in between. In nucleotides, the CDR3 is TGCGCCAGCAGCACACTCCGCGAGGGCACCGGGGAGCTGTTTTTT. Its protein is CASSTLREGTGELFF.

This sequence joins TRBV4-3 and TRBJ1-4, with D maybe TRBD1 (5 bases). Trimming took off 0 bases at V and 7 bases at J, with 12 bases between the two ends. Germline V lookup: CDR1 LGHNA, CDR2 YSLEER. The CDR3 is made up of 15 amino acids. The CDR3 DNA is TGCGCCAGCAGCCAAGATCGGGGGAATGGTGAAAAACTGTTTTTT. Encoded protein: CASSQDRGNGEKLFF.

This chain joins TRBV9 and TRBJ2-5, with 7 bases identical to TRBD1. Germline V gives CDR1 SGDLS, CDR2 YYNGEE. This CDR3 is built from 14 residues. V shed 4 bases, J shed 1 base, and the junction held 4 bases outside the gene matches. The CDR3 region is CASSRRQGQETQYF. The CDR3, as DNA: TGTGCCAGCAGCAGACGACAGGGCCAAGAGACCCAGTACTTC.

A few counts support this clone. This chain connects TRBV30 to TRBJ1-1, with a possible D match to TRBD1 (5 bases). The CDR3 totals 13 residues. Trimming left V 6 bases short and J 0 bases short, with 11 bases between. Per the germline V gene, CDR1 is GTSNPN and CDR2 is SVGIG (reference sequence). CDR3 coding DNA: TGTGCCTGCCCCGGACATTTGAACACTGAAGCTTTCTTT. Amino acid sequence: CACPGHLNTEAFF.

The rearrangement uses TRBV27 and TRBJ2-7, with D possibly being TRBD1 or TRBD2 (5 bases each). V lost 5 bases and J 0 bases, leaving 17 bases between the germline ends. The CDR3 loop spans 16 amino acids. Germline assignment: CDR1 MNHEY and CDR2 SMNVEV (reference sequence). CDR3 DNA sequence: TGTGCCAGCAGTACCCAGACGGGACCTTACTCCTACGAGCAGTACTTC. This sequence encodes CASSTQTGPYSYEQYF.

V and J are TRBV4-1 and TRBJ1-4; D gene uncertain. The CDR3 length is 15 residues. From germline, CDR1 is MGHRA and CDR2 YSYEKL. Trimming cost V 4 bases and J 5 bases, with 14 bases left between them. The CDR3: CASSPPTRANEKLFF. The CDR3 coding sequence is TGCGCCAGCAGCCCCCCAACGAGGGCGAATGAAAAACTGTTTTTT.